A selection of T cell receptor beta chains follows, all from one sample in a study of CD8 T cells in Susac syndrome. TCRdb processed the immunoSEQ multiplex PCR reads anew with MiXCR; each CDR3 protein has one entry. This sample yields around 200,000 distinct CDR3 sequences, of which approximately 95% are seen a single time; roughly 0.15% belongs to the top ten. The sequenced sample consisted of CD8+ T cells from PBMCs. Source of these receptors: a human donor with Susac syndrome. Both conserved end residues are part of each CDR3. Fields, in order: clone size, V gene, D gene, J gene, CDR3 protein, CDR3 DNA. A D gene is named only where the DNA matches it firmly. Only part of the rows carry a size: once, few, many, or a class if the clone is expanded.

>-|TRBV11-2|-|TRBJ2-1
CASSLGQGPSYNEQFF
TGTGCCAGCAGCTTAGGTCAGGGGCCCTCCTACAATGAGCAGTTCTTC
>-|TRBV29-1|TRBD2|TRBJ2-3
CSASGRSTDTQYF
TGCAGCGCTAGCGGGAGAAGCACAGATACGCAGTATTTT
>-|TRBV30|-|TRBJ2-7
CAWSGGSSYEQYF
TGTGCCTGGAGTGGGGGGAGCTCCTACGAGCAGTACTTC
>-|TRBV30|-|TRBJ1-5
CAWSAQPQHF
TGTGCCTGGAGTGCACAGCCCCAGCATTTT
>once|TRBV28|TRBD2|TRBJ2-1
CASSSLASSLSYNEQFF
TGTGCCAGCAGTTCACTAGCGTCTAGCTTATCCTACAATGAGCAGTTCTTC
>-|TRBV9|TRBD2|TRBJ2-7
CASSASGRAYEQYF
TGTGCCAGCAGCGCGAGCGGGAGGGCCTACGAGCAGTACTTC
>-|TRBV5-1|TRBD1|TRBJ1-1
CASSPRTGATEAFF
TGCGCCAGCAGCCCTCGGACAGGGGCAACTGAAGCTTTCTTT
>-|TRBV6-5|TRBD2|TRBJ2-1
CASSYVGLAGENDEQFF
TGTGCCAGCAGTTACGTTGGACTAGCGGGAGAGAACGATGAGCAGTTCTTC
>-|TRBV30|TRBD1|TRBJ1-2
CAWRNQGGLNSGYTF
TGTGCCTGGAGGAATCAAGGGGGCCTTAACTCGGGCTACACCTTC
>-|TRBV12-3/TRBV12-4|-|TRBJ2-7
CASCEGQTYEQYF
TGTGCCAGCTGTGAGGGGCAGACCTACGAGCAGTACTTC
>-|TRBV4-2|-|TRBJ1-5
CASSQDLILEGTPNQPQHF
TGTGCCAGCAGCCAAGATTTAATTCTGGAGGGGACACCCAATCAGCCCCAGCATTTT
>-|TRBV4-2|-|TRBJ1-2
CASSPRSPYGYTF
TGTGCCAGCAGTCCCAGAAGTCCCTATGGCTACACCTTC
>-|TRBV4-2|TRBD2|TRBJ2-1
CAAGFSGGYNEQFF
TGTGCCGCGGGCTTCAGCGGGGGCTACAATGAGCAGTTCTTC
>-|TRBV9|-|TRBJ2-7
CASSVDSTSYEQYF
TGTGCCAGCAGCGTAGACAGTACCTCCTACGAGCAGTACTTC
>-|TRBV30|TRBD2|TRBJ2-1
CAWSTDGGGWNEQFF
TGTGCCTGGAGTACGGACGGGGGGGGGTGGAATGAGCAGTTCTTC
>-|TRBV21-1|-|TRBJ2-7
CASSKNWTSETYEQYF
TGTGCCAGCAGCAAAAATTGGACTAGCGAGACCTACGAGCAGTACTTC
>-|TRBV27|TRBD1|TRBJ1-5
CASSSQGASGQPQHF
TGTGCCAGCAGTTCACAGGGGGCTTCGGGTCAGCCCCAGCATTTT
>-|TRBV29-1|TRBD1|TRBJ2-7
CSIRQGINEQYF
TGCAGCATCCGACAGGGGATTAACGAGCAGTACTTC
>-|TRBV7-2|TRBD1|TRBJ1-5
CASSADRADQPQHF
TGTGCCAGCAGCGCTGACAGGGCGGATCAGCCCCAGCATTTT
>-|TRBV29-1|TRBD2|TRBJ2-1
CSVSSSGLNEQFF
TGCAGCGTTAGTTCTAGCGGGCTCAATGAGCAGTTCTTC
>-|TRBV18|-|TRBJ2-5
CASSPSSSAVFERSRIQETQYF
TGTGCCAGCTCACCCAGTTCTAGCGCCGTCTTCGAAAGATCTAGAATCCAAGAGACCCAGTACTTC
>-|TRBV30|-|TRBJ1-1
CAFGTVNTEAFF
TGTGCCTTCGGGACGGTGAACACTGAAGCTTTCTTT